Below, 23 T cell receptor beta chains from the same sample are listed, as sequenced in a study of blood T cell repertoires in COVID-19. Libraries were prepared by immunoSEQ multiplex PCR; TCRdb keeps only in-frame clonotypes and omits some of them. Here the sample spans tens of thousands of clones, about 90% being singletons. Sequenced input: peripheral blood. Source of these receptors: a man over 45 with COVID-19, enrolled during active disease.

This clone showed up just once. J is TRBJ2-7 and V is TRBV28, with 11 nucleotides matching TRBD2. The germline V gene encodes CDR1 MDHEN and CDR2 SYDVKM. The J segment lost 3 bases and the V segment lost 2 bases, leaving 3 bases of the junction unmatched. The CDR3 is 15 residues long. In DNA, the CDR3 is TGTGCCAGCAGTTTACCCCTAGCGGGAGGCTACGAGCAGTACTTC. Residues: CASSLPLAGGYEQYF.

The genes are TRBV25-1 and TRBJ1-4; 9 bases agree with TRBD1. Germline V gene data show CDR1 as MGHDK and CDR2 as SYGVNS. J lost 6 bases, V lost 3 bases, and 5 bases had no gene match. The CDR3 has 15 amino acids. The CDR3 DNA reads TGTGCCAGCAGTGAGCTGGGACAGGGCCATGAAAAACTGTTTTTT. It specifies CASSELGQGHEKLFF.

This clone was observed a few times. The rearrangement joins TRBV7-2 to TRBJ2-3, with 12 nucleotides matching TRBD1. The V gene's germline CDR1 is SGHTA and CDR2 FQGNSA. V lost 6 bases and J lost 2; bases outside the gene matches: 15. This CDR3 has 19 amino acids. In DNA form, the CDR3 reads TGTGCCAGCAGTCGGACCTACGGGACAGGGGGCTTAATCACAGATACGCAGTATTTT. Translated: CASSRTYGTGGLITDTQYF.

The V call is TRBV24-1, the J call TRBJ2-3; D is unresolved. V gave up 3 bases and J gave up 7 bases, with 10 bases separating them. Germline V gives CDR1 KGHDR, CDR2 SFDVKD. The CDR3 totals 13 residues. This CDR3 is CATSDPAHYTQYF. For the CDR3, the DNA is TGTGCCACCAGTGATCCCGCACATTATACGCAGTATTTT.

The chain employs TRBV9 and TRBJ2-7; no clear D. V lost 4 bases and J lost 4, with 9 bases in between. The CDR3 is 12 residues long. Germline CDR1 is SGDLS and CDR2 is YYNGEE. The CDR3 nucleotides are TGTGCCAGCAGCCACGACTCTTACGAGCAGTACTTC. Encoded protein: CASSHDSYEQYF.

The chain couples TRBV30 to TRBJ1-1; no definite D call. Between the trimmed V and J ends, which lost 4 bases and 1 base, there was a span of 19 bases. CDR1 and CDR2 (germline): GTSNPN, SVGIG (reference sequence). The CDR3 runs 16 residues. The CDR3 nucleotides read TGTGCCTGGACCCGCAAGGGAGGGCACGCGAACACTGAAGCTTTCTTT. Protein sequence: CAWTRKGGHANTEAFF.

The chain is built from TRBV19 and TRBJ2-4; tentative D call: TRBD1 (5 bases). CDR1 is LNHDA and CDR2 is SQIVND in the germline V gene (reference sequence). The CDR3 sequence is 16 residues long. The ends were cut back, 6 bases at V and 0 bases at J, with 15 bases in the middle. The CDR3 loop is CASSPGHTLAKNIQYF. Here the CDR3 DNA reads TGTGCCAGTAGCCCTGGACACACACTAGCCAAAAACATTCAGTACTTC.

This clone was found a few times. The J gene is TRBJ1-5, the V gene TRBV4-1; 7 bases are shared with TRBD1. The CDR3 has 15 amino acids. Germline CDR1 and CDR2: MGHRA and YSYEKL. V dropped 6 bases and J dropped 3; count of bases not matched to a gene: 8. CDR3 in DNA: TGCGCCAGCAGACCGGGACAGACGATCAATCAGCCCCAGCATTTT. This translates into CASRPGQTINQPQHF.

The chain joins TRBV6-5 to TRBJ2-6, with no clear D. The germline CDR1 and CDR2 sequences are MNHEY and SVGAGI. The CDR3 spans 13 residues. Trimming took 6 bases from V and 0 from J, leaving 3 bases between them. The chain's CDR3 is CASRSSGANVLTF. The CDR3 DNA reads TGTGCCAGCAGGAGCTCTGGGGCCAACGTCCTGACTTTC.

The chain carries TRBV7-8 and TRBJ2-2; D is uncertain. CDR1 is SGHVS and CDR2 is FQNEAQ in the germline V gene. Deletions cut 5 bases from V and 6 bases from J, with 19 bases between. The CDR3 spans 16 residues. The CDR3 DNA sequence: TGTGCCAGCAGCCCCGTGAGATCAGGCATTGCCGGGGAGCTGTTTTTT. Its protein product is CASSPVRSGIAGELFF.

CDR3 protein: CASSRPGLGRDTQYF. The CDR3, as DNA: TGTGCCAGTAGTCGGCCGGGACTAGGGAGAGATACGCAGTATTTT. The J gene is TRBJ2-3, the V gene TRBV19; 8 nucleotides match TRBD2. Germline V lookup: CDR1 LNHDA, CDR2 SQIVND (reference sequence). The CDR3 loop spans 15 amino acids. Unmatched junction bases numbered 9, after V lost 5 bases and J lost 5 bases.

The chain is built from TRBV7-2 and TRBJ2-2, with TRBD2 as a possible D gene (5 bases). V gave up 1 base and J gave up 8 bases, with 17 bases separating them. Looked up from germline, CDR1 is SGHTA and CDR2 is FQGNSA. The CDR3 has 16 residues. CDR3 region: CASSLESSAGGGELFF. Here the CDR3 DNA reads TGTGCCAGCAGCTTAGAATCGTCGGCAGGCGGGGGGGAGCTGTTTTTT.

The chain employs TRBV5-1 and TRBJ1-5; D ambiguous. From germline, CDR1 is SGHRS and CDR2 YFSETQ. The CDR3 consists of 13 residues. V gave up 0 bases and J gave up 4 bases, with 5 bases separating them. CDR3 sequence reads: CASSLDGNQPQHF. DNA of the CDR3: TGCGCCAGCAGCTTGGACGGTAATCAGCCCCAGCATTTT.

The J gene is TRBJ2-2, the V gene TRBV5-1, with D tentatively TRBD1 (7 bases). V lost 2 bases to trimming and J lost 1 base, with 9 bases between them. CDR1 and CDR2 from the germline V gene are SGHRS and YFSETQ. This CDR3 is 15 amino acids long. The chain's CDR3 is CASSFQGGNTGELFF. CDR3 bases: TGCGCCAGCAGCTTCCAGGGGGGGAACACCGGGGAGCTGTTTTTT.

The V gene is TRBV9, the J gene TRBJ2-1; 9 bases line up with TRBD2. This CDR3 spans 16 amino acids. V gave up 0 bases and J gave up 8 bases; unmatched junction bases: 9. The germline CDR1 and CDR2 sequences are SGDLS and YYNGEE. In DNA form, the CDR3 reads TGTGCCAGCAGCGTAGCATTGGGACTAGCAGGGGATGAGCAGTTCTTC. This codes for CASSVALGLAGDEQFF.

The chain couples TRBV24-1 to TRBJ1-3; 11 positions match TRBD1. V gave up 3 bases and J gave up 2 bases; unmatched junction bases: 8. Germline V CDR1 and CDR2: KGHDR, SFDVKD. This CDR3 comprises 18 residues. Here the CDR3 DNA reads TGTGCCACCAGTGATCGACGGACAGGGGGCATCACTGGAAACACCATATATTTT. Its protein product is CATSDRRTGGITGNTIYF.

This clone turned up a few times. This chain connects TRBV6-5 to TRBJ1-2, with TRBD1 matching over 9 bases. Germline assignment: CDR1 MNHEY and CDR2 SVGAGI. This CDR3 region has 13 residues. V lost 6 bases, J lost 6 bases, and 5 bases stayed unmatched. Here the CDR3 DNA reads TGTGCCAGCAGCGCGGACAGGGGAAATGGCTACACCTTC. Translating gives CASSADRGNGYTF.

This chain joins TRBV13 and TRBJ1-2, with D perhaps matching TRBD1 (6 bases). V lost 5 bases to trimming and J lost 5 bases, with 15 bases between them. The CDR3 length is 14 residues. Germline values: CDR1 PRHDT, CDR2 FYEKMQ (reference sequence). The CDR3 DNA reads TGTGCCAGCAGCCCCCGGTCCGGGACATATGGCTACACCTTC. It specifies CASSPRSGTYGYTF.

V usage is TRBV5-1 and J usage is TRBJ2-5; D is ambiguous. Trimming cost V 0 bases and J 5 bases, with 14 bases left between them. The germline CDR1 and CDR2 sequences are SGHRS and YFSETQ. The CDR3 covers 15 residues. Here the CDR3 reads CASSLGALVAETQYF. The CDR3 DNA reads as TGCGCCAGCAGCTTGGGGGCCCTGGTGGCGGAGACCCAGTACTTC.

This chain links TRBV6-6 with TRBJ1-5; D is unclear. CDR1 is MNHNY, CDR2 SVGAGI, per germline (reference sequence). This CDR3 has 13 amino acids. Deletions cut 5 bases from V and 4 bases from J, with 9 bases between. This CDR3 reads CASSPDKNQPQHF. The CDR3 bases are TGTGCCAGCAGTCCCGACAAGAATCAGCCCCAGCATTTT.

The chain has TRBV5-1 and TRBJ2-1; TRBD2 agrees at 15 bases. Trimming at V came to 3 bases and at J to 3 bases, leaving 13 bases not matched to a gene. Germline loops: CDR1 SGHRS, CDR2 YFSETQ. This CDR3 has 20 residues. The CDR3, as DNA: TGCGCCAGCAGCTGGGGACTAGCGGGAGGCCCAACTATCGACTACAATGAGCAGTTCTTC. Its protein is CASSWGLAGGPTIDYNEQFF.

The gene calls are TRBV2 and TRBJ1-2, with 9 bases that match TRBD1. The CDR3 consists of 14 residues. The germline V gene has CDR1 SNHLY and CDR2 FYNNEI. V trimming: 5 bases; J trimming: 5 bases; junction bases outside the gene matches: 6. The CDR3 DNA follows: TGTGCCAGCAGTCAGGGACAGGGACCGTATGGCTACACCTTC. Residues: CASSQGQGPYGYTF.

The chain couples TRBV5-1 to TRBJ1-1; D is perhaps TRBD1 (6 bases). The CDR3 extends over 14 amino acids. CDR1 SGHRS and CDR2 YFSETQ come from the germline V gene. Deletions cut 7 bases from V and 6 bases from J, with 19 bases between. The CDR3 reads CASGLDSYSAEAFF. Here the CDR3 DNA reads TGCGCCAGCGGATTGGACAGTTACTCTGCTGAAGCTTTCTTT.